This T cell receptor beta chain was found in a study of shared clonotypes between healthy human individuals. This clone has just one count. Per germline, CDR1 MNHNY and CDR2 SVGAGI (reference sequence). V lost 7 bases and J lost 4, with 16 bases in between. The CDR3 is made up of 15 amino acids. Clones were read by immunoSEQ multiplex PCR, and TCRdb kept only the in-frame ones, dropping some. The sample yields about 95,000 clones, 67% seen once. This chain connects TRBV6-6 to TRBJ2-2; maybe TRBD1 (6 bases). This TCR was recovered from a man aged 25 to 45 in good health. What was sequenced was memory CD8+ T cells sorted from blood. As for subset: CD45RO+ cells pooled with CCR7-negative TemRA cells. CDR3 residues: CASNPGVDGTGELFF. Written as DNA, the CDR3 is TGTGCCAGCAACCCAGGGGTGGATGGCACCGGGGAGCTGTTTTTT.